This passage covers 2 T cell receptor beta chains from one sample sequenced in a study of blood T cell repertoires in COVID-19. Assay used: immunoSEQ multiplex PCR; TCRdb lists only in-frame clones, some missing. Of around 140,000 clones listed, over 60% are singletons. The sequenced material came from peripheral blood. These receptors originate from a middle-aged man with acute or convalescent COVID-19.

The chain recombines TRBV29-1 with TRBJ1-1, with 8 bases that match TRBD1. The CDR3 has 14 amino acids. CDR1 is SQVTM, CDR2 ANQGSEA, per germline. Trimming at V came to 3 bases and at J to 7 bases, leaving 10 bases not matched to a gene. Here the CDR3 reads CSVEASGTGFEAFF. The CDR3 DNA follows: TGCAGCGTTGAGGCCTCCGGGACAGGTTTTGAAGCTTTCTTT.

The V and J genes are TRBV19 and TRBJ1-5; TRBD1 might be the D (5 bases). V dropped 3 bases and J dropped 6 bases, with 15 bases sitting between them. Germline loops: CDR1 LNHDA, CDR2 SQIVND (reference sequence). The CDR3 sequence is 15 residues long. The CDR3 spells CASSMVGGVGQPQHF. CDR3 sequence (DNA): TGTGCCAGTAGTATGGTCGGGGGGGTGGGTCAGCCCCAGCATTTT.